The clone carrying this T cell receptor (beta chain) was seen a single time. Its matching antigen is unknown. The entry originates in a study of identifying expanded T cells in peripheral blood. Germline CDR1 reads LNHDA; CDR2 reads SQIVND (reference sequence). The CDR3 runs 14 residues. J gave up 13 bases and V 1 base, and 10 bases lay outside the gene matches. Here immunoSEQ multiplex PCR was the method, and the copy in TCRdb shows in-frame clones only, minus some. The sample lists some 120,000 clones, 75% to 90% occurring once. Findings of the study overall: Across healthy donors, higher total template counts meant significantly greater roughly two-week count variance. Roughly 1.2 clones differed between technical replicates, versus about 15 and 19 over time.

The receptor was isolated from a person aged 18 to 75 in good health. The chain carries TRBV19 and TRBJ1-3; 7 bases match TRBD1. The material sequenced was blood. The CDR3 protein is CASSIGTGYARIYF. The CDR3, as DNA: TGTGCCAGTAGTATAGGGACAGGATATGCCCGAATATATTTT.